Sequencing of this T cell receptor beta chain was carried out in a study of blood T cell repertoires in COVID-19 (dated by TCRdb to 2019 to 2021). Some background on the complete study: The collaborator samples originated in the United States, Italy and Spain and spanned the acute and convalescent phases of COVID-19. The prospective study material was composed of cDNA or gDNA derived from T cells, B-cell-depleted T cells, or PBMCs. Where available, HLA class I and class II types were taken from metadata supplied by the sample provider and were not determined by assay-based typing. The samples were drawn from the first 160 participants of the ongoing ImmuneRACE study and from roughly 1,300 subjects provided by 6 global collaborators. A freely available public database, intended as a resource for researchers studying the immune response to SARS-CoV-2, is where the repertoires were released. Deeply sampled blood TCRbeta repertoires from subjects exposed to, actively infected with, or recovered from COVID-19 were included in the dataset. Sample metadata almost always included a de-identified subject ID, COVID-19 status, age in years and sex. On the study overall, not on this receptor specifically: Clinical and demographic metadata were provided uncurated, with the amount varying by source and participant.

TCRbeta CDR3 regions were amplified from genomic DNA by means of the immunoSEQ Assay, a bias-controlled multiplex PCR. Processing in the source paper ran as follows. The number of nucleated cells in each sample was estimated by amplification of reference gene primers within the assay. Sequence reads were collapsed and filtered to measure the absolute abundance of every unique TCRbeta CDR3 rearrangement. For each sample, productive Simpson clonality was calculated as the square root of Simpson's diversity index across productive rearrangements. Not all clones reach the TCRdb copy of this immuneACCESS table, which keeps in-frame sequences only. Checked studies attribute under half of the gap to unresolved V genes and leave the rest unexplained. V and J calls plus clone size are reproduced from that table; the DNA served to infer D and trimming. The sample table lists 350,000 to 450,000 clones, approximately 91% of them with a count of one. The top ten hold around 0.94% of the sample.

This clone is a singleton in its sample. Its antigen is unknown. No clone much larger than this one lies a single base away; base qualities are absent. The same CDR3 arises from other DNA sequences in this sample as well. Participants in the prospective study were aged 18 to 89 years, lived in under 30 United States geographic areas, and enrolled through a virtual design. Cohort assignment in the prospective study relied on participant-reported clinical history from a screening survey and a study questionnaire. A participant counted as exposed if, within 2 weeks of entering the study, that participant had been in contact with someone who had a PCR-confirmed or clinician-diagnosed COVID-19 case. Mobile phlebotomists in the prospective study collected whole blood, serum and a nasopharyngeal or oropharyngeal swab from every participant. Additional blood draws and questionnaires over an approximately 2-month period could optionally be provided by prospective study participants. Prospective study blood samples were shipped either frozen or at room temperature before DNA extraction.

Trimming takes 5 bases off V and 0 bases off J; junction bases not matched to a gene: 3. The CDR3 runs 15 amino acids, cysteine and phenylalanine included. Only CDR3 DNA is held: 45 bases, read in frame from base 1. Based on the germline V gene, the CDR1 and CDR2 sequences are MNHEY and SVGAGI. The rearranged segments are TRBV6-5 and TRBJ2-1, with 8 bases in between that match TRBD2. The receptor was derived from a middle-aged woman who had been exposed to COVID-19. Sample: PBMCs or T cells enriched from blood (not recorded which). Here is the DNA: TGTGCCAGCAGTCCCAGCGGGAGCTCCTACAATGAGCAGTTCTTC. This gives the protein CASSPSGSSYNEQFF.